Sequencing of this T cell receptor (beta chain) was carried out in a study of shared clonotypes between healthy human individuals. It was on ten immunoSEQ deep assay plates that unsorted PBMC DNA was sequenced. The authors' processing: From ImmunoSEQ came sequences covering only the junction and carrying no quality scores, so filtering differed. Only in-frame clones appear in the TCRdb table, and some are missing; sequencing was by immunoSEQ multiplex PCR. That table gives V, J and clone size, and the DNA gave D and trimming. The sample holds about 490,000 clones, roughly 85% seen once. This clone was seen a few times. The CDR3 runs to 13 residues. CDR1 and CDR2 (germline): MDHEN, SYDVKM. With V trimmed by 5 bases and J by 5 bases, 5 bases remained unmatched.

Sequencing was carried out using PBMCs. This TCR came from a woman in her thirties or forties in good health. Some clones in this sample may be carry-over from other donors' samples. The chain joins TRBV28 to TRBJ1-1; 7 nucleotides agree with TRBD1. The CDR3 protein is CASSPGGRTEAFF. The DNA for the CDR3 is TGTGCCAGCAGTCCAGGGGGAAGGACTGAAGCTTTCTTT.